The sequence of this T cell receptor (beta chain) was determined in a study of T-cell memory formation after mild COVID-19. The CDR3 spans 15 residues. Between the trimmed V and J ends, which lost 5 bases and 6 bases, there was a span of 19 bases. In germline, CDR1 is SGHRS, CDR2 YFSETQ. TCRdb itself ran the 5' RACE reads through MiXCR, one entry per CDR3 protein. In the table there are more than 350,000 distinct CDR3 sequences, approximately 15% of which are singletons. The source of this sequence is a man between 18 and 35 years old who had mild COVID-19 (a few samples of this study predate the infection). Cell type and time point are not known. V is TRBV5-1 and J is TRBJ2-3; possible D gene TRBD1, 5 bases. The sample was PBMCs or a T cell subset sorted from them (not recorded which). The CDR3 here is CASRFQGLLVDTQYF. CDR3 nucleotide sequence: TGCGCCAGCAGATTCCAGGGCCTGTTGGTGGATACGCAGTATTTT. Filled out from reference TRBV5-1 and TRBJ2-3, the complete variable domain reads KAGVTQTPRYLIKTRGQQVTLSCSPISGHRSVSWYQQTPGQGLQFLFEYFSETQRNKGNFPGRFSGRQFSNSRSEMNVSTLELGDSALYLCASRFQGLLVDTQYFGPGTRLTVL.